This is a list of T cell receptor beta chains from one sample in a study of identical twins. TCRdb re-analysed the 5' RACE reads in MiXCR, keeping a single row per CDR3 protein. The table records 450,000 to 500,000 distinct CDR3 sequences, roughly an eighth of them present only once. These data were also reused for a study on yellow fever vaccine responses in identical twins.

The sequencing input was CD4+ T cells sorted from blood. The receptor set was obtained from a woman younger than 35 in good health. Each CDR3 is given with its conserved first and last residue. A D gene is named only where the DNA matches it firmly. Clone size, where shown, is once, few, many, or a class for clones that have expanded.

D gene | clone size | J gene | CDR3 length | V gene | CDR3 DNA | CDR3 protein
TRBD1 | . | TRBJ2-1 | 16 | TRBV4-2 | TGTGCCAGCAGCCAAGAACCGGGACAGGGGTACAATGAGCAGTTCTTC | CASSQEPGQGYNEQFF
. | few | TRBJ2-1 | 14 | TRBV3-1 | TGTGCCAGCAGCCAGCGTGGGGGCCGGAATGAGCAGTTCTTC | CASSQRGGRNEQFF
. | . | TRBJ2-2 | 14 | TRBV6-4 | TGTGCCAGCAGTTTGGGTTCGGGCACCGGGGAGCTGTTTTTT | CASSLGSGTGELFF
. | . | TRBJ2-5 | 13 | TRBV2 | TGTGCCAGCAGTGAAATGGAAATAGAGACCCAGTACTTC | CASSEMEIETQYF
. | few | TRBJ1-5 | 17 | TRBV20-1 | TGCAGTGCTAGAGATTGGGAGGGGTCCTCTTCTAATCAGCCCCAGCATTTT | CSARDWEGSSSNQPQHF
. | . | TRBJ2-6 | 21 | TRBV6-2/TRBV6-3 | TGTGCCAGCCGAAAACCCTGGTTGCCGCGGGACGGGCTGATGGGGGCCAACGTCCTGACTTTC | CASRKPWLPRDGLMGANVLTF
TRBD2 | few | TRBJ2-3 | 17 | TRBV3-1 | TGTGCCAGCAGCCAAGCCCGGACTAGGGTTGGGTCAGATACGCAGTATTTT | CASSQARTRVGSDTQYF
. | few | TRBJ2-2 | 17 | TRBV6-1 | TGTGCCAGCAGTGAAATCCTTTTGGGCAGAAGCACCGGGGAGCTGTTTTTT | CASSEILLGRSTGELFF
TRBD2 | few | TRBJ2-3 | 15 | TRBV4-3 | TGCGCCAGCAGCCACGTTAGAACCGGGGGGGATACGCAGTATTTT | CASSHVRTGGDTQYF
TRBD1 | few | TRBJ1-5 | 13 | TRBV4-2 | TGTGCCAGCAGCCAATCAGGGGGTCAGCCCCAGCATTTT | CASSQSGGQPQHF
TRBD1 | . | TRBJ2-3 | 16 | TRBV28 | TGTGCCAGCAGGCGGACAGGGGGCCTTAGCACAGATACGCAGTATTTT | CASRRTGGLSTDTQYF
TRBD2 | few | TRBJ2-1 | 15 | TRBV10-3 | TGTGCCATCAGTGAGGCTAGCGGGAGTTACAGTGAGCAGTTCTTC | CAISEASGSYSEQFF
TRBD2 | . | TRBJ2-7 | 13 | TRBV29-1 | TGCAGCGTTACTAGCGGGAGGGCCTCCGAGCAGTACTTC | CSVTSGRASEQYF
. | few | TRBJ2-2 | 13 | TRBV6-2/TRBV6-3 | TGTGCCAGCAGGCTTTGGGACACCGGGGAGCTGTTTTTT | CASRLWDTGELFF
. | . | TRBJ2-1 | 14 | TRBV6-2/TRBV6-3 | TGTGCCAGCAGTTTGCCCCCGGGGGACAATGAGCAGTTCTTC | CASSLPPGDNEQFF
TRBD1 | many | TRBJ1-5 | 16 | TRBV6-1 | TGTGCCAGCAGTCAGGATCAGGGGGCAGGAAATCAGCCCCAGCATTTT | CASSQDQGAGNQPQHF
. | . | TRBJ1-2 | 14 | TRBV6-5 | TGTGCCAGCAGTTACTCGGAGTCGGCAGATGGCTACACCTTC | CASSYSESADGYTF
. | many | TRBJ2-7 | 14 | TRBV3-1 | TGTGCCAGCAGCCAAAGGGGGGGATCCTACGAGCAGTACTTC | CASSQRGGSYEQYF
. | few | TRBJ2-1 | 13 | TRBV6-5 | TGTGCCACCCTGGACCGCAGGGGCAATGAGCAGTTCTTC | CATLDRRGNEQFF
. | many | TRBJ2-1 | 13 | TRBV12-3/TRBV12-4 | TGTGCCAGCAGTTTCGTGTCCTACAATGAGCAGTTCTTC | CASSFVSYNEQFF
. | many | TRBJ2-4 | 11 | TRBV6-2/TRBV6-3 | TGTGCCAGCAGAGACGGGGACATTCAGTACTTC | CASRDGDIQYF
TRBD1 | . | TRBJ2-3 | 13 | TRBV6-1 | TGTGCCAGTGGGACAGGGAATCCAGATACGCAGTATTTT | CASGTGNPDTQYF
. | few | TRBJ2-3 | 13 | TRBV20-1 | TGCAGTGCTTGGCCGGACTACACAGATACGCAGTATTTT | CSAWPDYTDTQYF
. | many | TRBJ1-1 | 12 | TRBV29-1 | TGCAGCGTCGGGGGGCGGGACACTGAAGCTTTCTTT | CSVGGRDTEAFF
. | . | TRBJ2-5 | 16 | TRBV7-9 | TGTGCCAGCAGCTTAGGTGGAGGGGGAATACGAGAGACCCAGTACTTC | CASSLGGGGIRETQYF
TRBD1 | . | TRBJ2-7 | 15 | TRBV12-3/TRBV12-4 | TGTGCCAGCAATTCCGGGACAGGGTTTTCCTACGAGCAGTACTTC | CASNSGTGFSYEQYF
. | . | TRBJ2-7 | 15 | TRBV10-1 | TGCGCCAGCACTCCTACACAGGGCCCGGAGGGAGAGCAGTACTTC | CASTPTQGPEGEQYF
. | many | TRBJ1-1 | 14 | TRBV20-1 | TGCAGTGCTAGAGATCGGGGGAGTGGCACTGAAGCTTTCTTT | CSARDRGSGTEAFF
TRBD2 | . | TRBJ2-1 | 14 | TRBV5-4 | TGTGCCAGCAGCTCTATAGCGGGAGTGGGTGAGCAGTTCTTC | CASSSIAGVGEQFF
. | few | TRBJ2-4 | 14 | TRBV20-1 | TGCAGTGCTAGAGATTCCGGGGTCGTGGACATTCAGTACTTC | CSARDSGVVDIQYF
. | few | TRBJ2-7 | 15 | TRBV7-2 | TGTGCCAGCAGCTTCTCAGGGGCTGACCCCTACGAGCAGTACTTC | CASSFSGADPYEQYF
TRBD1 | . | TRBJ2-7 | 16 | TRBV15 | TGTGCCACCAGCAGAATCGTTGGGACAGGGGAAAACGAGCAGTACTTC | CATSRIVGTGENEQYF
. | . | TRBJ2-5 | 13 | TRBV7-2 | TGTGCCAGCAGCTTAGTCGTCCAGGGGACCCAGTACTTC | CASSLVVQGTQYF
TRBD1 | many | TRBJ2-7 | 15 | TRBV5-1 | TGCGCCAGCAGACCTCCGGGACAGGGGTCCTACGAGCAGTACTTC | CASRPPGQGSYEQYF
. | many | TRBJ2-7 | 14 | TRBV12-3/TRBV12-4 | TGTGCCAGCAGTCTCAGACGGGGAACCTACGAGCAGTACTTC | CASSLRRGTYEQYF
TRBD2 | few | TRBJ2-7 | 15 | TRBV2 | TGTGCCAGCAGTGAATCGGCGGGGGACGTTTACGAGCAGTACTTC | CASSESAGDVYEQYF
TRBD2 | few | TRBJ2-7 | 15 | TRBV29-1 | TGCAGCGTTGCCCCGGGACTAATTAACCCTTACGAGCAGTACTTC | CSVAPGLINPYEQYF
. | . | TRBJ2-1 | 16 | TRBV4-2 | TGTGCCAGCAGCCAGGCAGCAGGGGGGTCCTACAATGAGCAGTTCTTC | CASSQAAGGSYNEQFF
TRBD1 | . | TRBJ2-7 | 15 | TRBV19 | TGTGCCAGTAGTACCGGGACAGGGAACCCCTACGAGCAGTACTTC | CASSTGTGNPYEQYF
. | many | TRBJ2-1 | 15 | TRBV4-1 | TGCGCCAGCAGCCAAGACGGGAGCCCCTACAATGAGCAGTTCTTC | CASSQDGSPYNEQFF
TRBD2 | . | TRBJ2-1 | 19 | TRBV5-1 | TGCGCCAGCAGCTTGTGGTGGGGACAAGCGGGAGTAATAGACAATGAGCAGTTCTTC | CASSLWWGQAGVIDNEQFF
. | . | TRBJ2-2 | 16 | TRBV2 | TGTGCCAGCAGTGATAACCCCTTGGAATACACCGGGGAGCTGTTTTTT | CASSDNPLEYTGELFF
TRBD1 | many | TRBJ2-6 | 17 | TRBV28 | TGTGCCAGCAACGCGGACAGGGAAGTCTCTGGGGCCAACGTCCTGACTTTC | CASNADREVSGANVLTF
TRBD1 | many | TRBJ1-6 | 17 | TRBV4-2 | TGTGCCAGCAGCCAGGTCGTCCGGGACAGGGCCAATGGGGCCCTCCACTTT | CASSQVVRDRANGALHF
. | . | TRBJ2-1 | 14 | TRBV7-8 | TGTGCCAGCAGCTTAGACAGGGTCCACAATGAGCAGTTCTTC | CASSLDRVHNEQFF
TRBD1 | . | TRBJ2-7 | 15 | TRBV11-2 | TGTGCCAGCAGCTACAGGACAGGGGGCATCAACGAGCAGTACTTC | CASSYRTGGINEQYF
TRBD1 | many | TRBJ2-3 | 16 | TRBV11-2 | TGTGCCAGCAGCTTAGAGGGACAGCTTAGCACAGATACGCAGTATTTT | CASSLEGQLSTDTQYF